This T cell receptor (beta chain) was retrieved from a study of blood T cells in healthy people across ages. As for the study in general: Capture by template switching was about one barcoded beta molecule per two T cells. Study-wide results and caveats: Whereas aged donors had fewer naive CD4+ cells, long-lived donors had more of them and higher diversity. Roughly linear age-related decline in beta diversity appeared, significant by age roughly 40.

Through a sample-barcoded 5' primer and a J-beta primer mix, a second PCR was run for roughly 6 to 12 cycles. Template switching added a 12-random-nucleotide identifier to every cDNA molecule. TCRdb called the 5' RACE reads again in MiXCR, with one record for every CDR3 protein. The sample shows 550,000 to 750,000 distinct CDR3 sequences, 21% of them seen only once. The germline gives CDR1 DFQATT, CDR2 SNEGSKA (reference sequence). Trimming cost V 6 bases and J 7 bases, with 10 bases left between them. The CDR3 contains 12 residues. The table lists this clonotype with a few counts. Its target is not known.

This sequence was found in a man aged 70-80 years in good health. The V call is TRBV20-1, the J call TRBJ1-6, with D possibly TRBD1 on 5 matching bases. Sequencing was done on a sample of blood. CDR3 sequence (DNA): TGCAGTGCCACGGGGGGGAATTCACCCCTCCACTTT. It codes for CSATGGNSPLHF.